The T cell receptor beta chain under discussion was sequenced for a study of cytomegalovirus exposure and HLA in healthy donors. The ends were cut back, 6 bases at V and 3 bases at J, with 11 bases in the middle. CDR3 size: 14 residues. CDR1 is MNHNY, CDR2 SVGAGI, per germline (reference sequence). Both 60 Vbeta primers and 13 Jbeta primers went into the PCR. The method was immunoSEQ multiplex PCR; TCRdb's version includes in-frame clones alone and lacks a portion of them. Found here are around 130,000 clones, 75% to 90% of them singletons; the top ten hold 2% to 3%. This clonotype was obtained from a man aged 30 to 39 in good health and CMV-seronegative. The chain carries TRBV6-6 and TRBJ1-4; D unresolved. The source material was PBMCs. CDR3 coding DNA: TGTGCCAGCAGCCGGACTACTTCTAATGAAAAACTGTTTTTT. Translating gives CASSRTTSNEKLFF.